What follows is one T cell receptor beta chain and its context. What it binds is unknown. This record comes from a study of radiotherapy plus CTLA-4 blockade in lung cancer. Points from the study as a whole: Reports state that early shifts in blood T cell clones, with interferon-beta, best predicted response.

Repertoires were generated with immunoSEQ multiplex PCR, while TCRdb's copy carries only in-frame clones and drops some. The sample has tens of thousands of clones, more than 60% seen once. V was pared by 10 bases and J by 5 bases, with 17 bases between. The length of the CDR3 is 13 residues. Germline loops: CDR1 LNHDA, CDR2 SQIVND (reference sequence). The genes are TRBV19 and TRBJ1-2; no definite D call. The material sequenced was peripheral blood, taken from a patient treated with radiotherapy plus ipilimumab. The receptor comes from a human donor with non-small cell lung cancer who had a partial response to radiotherapy plus ipilimumab. CDR3 loop: CATHPWGGYGYTF. The CDR3 coding sequence is TGTGCCACCCATCCGTGGGGAGGTTATGGCTACACCTTC.